These 7 T cell receptor beta chains were sequenced from one sample in a study of shared clonotypes between healthy human individuals. This table comes from immunoSEQ multiplex PCR, and its TCRdb copy is limited to in-frame clones, with some not included. The top ten hold 1.5% to 2% of the sample, which has approximately 2,200,000 clones, roughly 91% seen once. As defined, naive CD8 cells were CD45RO-negative and positively selected for CCR7, with terminally differentiated effector memory CD45RA+ cells excluded. The sequenced sample consisted of naive CD8+ T cells from PBMCs. The receptor source for this set is a man aged 18 to 35 in good health. Some clones in this sample may be carry-over from other donors' samples.

The chain is built from TRBV13 and TRBJ2-2, with a possible D match to TRBD2 (6 bases). The V end lost 5 bases, the J end lost 6 bases, and 10 bases lay between the germline ends. Germline loops: CDR1 PRHDT, CDR2 FYEKMQ (reference sequence). The CDR3 is made up of 13 amino acids. In nucleotides, the CDR3 is TGTGCCAGCAGCGCGGGACTGCCCGGGGAGCTGTTTTTT. Translated: CASSAGLPGELFF.

This chain joins TRBV4-1 and TRBJ2-5, with TRBD2 matching 7 bases. Germline trimming cut 3 bases from V and 3 bases from J; bases unmatched to any gene: 13. This CDR3 is built from 17 residues. The V gene's germline CDR1 is MGHRA and CDR2 YSYEKL. In nucleotides, the CDR3 is TGCGCCAGCAGCCAGGCCCTGGGGGGGACGATCGAAGAGACCCAGTACTTC. It yields the protein CASSQALGGTIEETQYF.

This sequence joins TRBV27 and TRBJ2-7; D unresolved. CDR1 and CDR2 (germline): MNHEY, SMNVEV (reference sequence). This CDR3 contains 14 residues. The V end was cut by 4 bases, the J end by 0 bases, with 10 bases between. CDR3 nucleotides: TGTGCCAGCAGTTCCTACTCTGACTCCTACGAGCAGTACTTC. This encodes CASSSYSDSYEQYF.

The chain carries TRBV19 and TRBJ2-6; the D gene is possibly TRBD1 (6 bases). Germline V lookup: CDR1 LNHDA, CDR2 SQIVND (reference sequence). The CDR3 spans 17 residues. V was trimmed by 2 bases and J by 0 bases, leaving 11 bases between them. This chain's CDR3 is CASSIRTGYSGANVLTF. The CDR3 DNA reads TGTGCCAGTAGTATACGAACAGGGTACTCTGGGGCCAACGTCCTGACTTTC.

This chain joins TRBV11-1 and TRBJ1-2; D might be TRBD1 (5 bases). The CDR3 extends over 14 amino acids. CDR1 and CDR2 from the germline V gene are SGHAT and FQDESV (reference sequence). V lost 4 bases and J 8 bases, leaving 17 bases between the germline ends. The CDR3 DNA reads as TGTGCCAGCAGCTGGGGAGAGGGACTGTGGGGCTACACCTTC. It translates to CASSWGEGLWGYTF.

J is TRBJ1-3 and V is TRBV5-6; a weak D match, TRBD1 (5 bases). The germline gives CDR1 SGHDT, CDR2 YYEEEE. V lost 0 bases to trimming and J lost 4 bases, with 5 bases between them. The CDR3 is 13 amino acids. CDR3 in amino acids: CASSLEGGNTIYF. CDR3 nucleotide sequence: TGTGCCAGCAGCTTGGAGGGGGGAAACACCATATATTTT.

This clone has just one count. This sequence joins TRBV7-6 and TRBJ1-1, with TRBD1 matching over 9 bases. J gave up 1 base and V 5 bases, and 5 bases lay outside the gene matches. Germline CDR1 SGHVS, CDR2 FNYEAQ. The CDR3 contains 15 residues. CDR3 protein: CASSARTGANTEAFF. CDR3 DNA sequence: TGTGCCAGCAGCGCCAGGACAGGGGCGAACACTGAAGCTTTCTTT.